Sequencing of this T cell receptor beta chain was carried out in a study of blood T cell repertoires in COVID-19. Whole-study context: From the United States, Italy and Spain came samples of acute and convalescent COVID-19. In each case, the material was cDNA or gDNA derived from T cells, B-cell-depleted T cells, or PBMCs.

Germline V gives CDR1 SGHTS, CDR2 YDEGEE. V was pared by 7 bases and J by 2 bases, with 17 bases between. CDR3 length equals 15 residues. In the original analysis: Scientists estimated how many nucleated cells there were by amplifying reference gene primers. Sequencing was performed with immunoSEQ multiplex PCR; in TCRdb, only in-frame clones are kept and a portion is missing. V, J and clone size were drawn from that table, and D and trimming were deduced from the DNA. The data hold about 210,000 clones, with about four fifths observed a single time. The clonotype comes from a woman aged 40 to 50 with acute or convalescent COVID-19. The chain is built from TRBV5-8 and TRBJ2-3; tentatively, D is TRBD1 (6 bases). The sample consisted of peripheral blood. CDR3 sequence (DNA): TGTGCCAGCGATGAGAGACAGGTACTCACAGATACGCAGTATTTT. Its translation is CASDERQVLTDTQYF.